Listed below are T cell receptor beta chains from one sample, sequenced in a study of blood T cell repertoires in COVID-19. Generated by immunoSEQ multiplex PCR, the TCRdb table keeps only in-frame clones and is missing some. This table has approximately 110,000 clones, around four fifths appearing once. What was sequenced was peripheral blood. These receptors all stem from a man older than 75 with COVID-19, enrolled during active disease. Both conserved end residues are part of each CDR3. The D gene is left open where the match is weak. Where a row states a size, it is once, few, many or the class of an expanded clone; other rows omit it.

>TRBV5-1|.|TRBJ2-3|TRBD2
TGCGCCAGCAGCTTGGCCGGCGGAGCGGGAGGGCCGGGAGATACGCAGTATTTT
CASSLAGGAGGPGDTQYF
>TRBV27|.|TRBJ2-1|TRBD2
TGTGCCAGCGCCCCGACTAGCGGGAGGTACAATGAGCAGTTCTTC
CASAPTSGRYNEQFF
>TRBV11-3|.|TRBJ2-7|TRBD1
TGTGCCAGCAGCTTAGGAGGGACAGGGCCTAACGAGCAGTACTTC
CASSLGGTGPNEQYF
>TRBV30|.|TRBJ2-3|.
TGTGCCTGGAGTGTATGGGCGGGACCCCGCCTAAGGGATACGCAGTATTTT
CAWSVWAGPRLRDTQYF
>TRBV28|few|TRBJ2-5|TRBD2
TGTGCCAGCAGTCCAAGGACTAGCGGACAAGAGACCCAGTACTTC
CASSPRTSGQETQYF
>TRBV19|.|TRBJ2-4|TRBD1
TGTGCCAGTATGAAGAGGGGGCCGAAAAACATTCAGTACTTC
CASMKRGPKNIQYF
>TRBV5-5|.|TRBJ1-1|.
TGTGCCAGCTGCCCGGCAGGAAAGGTCTCTGAAGCTTTCTTT
CASCPAGKVSEAFF
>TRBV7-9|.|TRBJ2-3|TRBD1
TGTGCCAGCAGCTTACCGGGACAGGGAACCGCAGATACGCAGTATTTT
CASSLPGQGTADTQYF
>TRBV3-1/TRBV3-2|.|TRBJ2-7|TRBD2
TGTGCCACCTCCGGAGCGGGGGGCTACGAGCAGTACTTC
CATSGAGGYEQYF
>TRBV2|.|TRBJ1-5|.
TGTGCCAGCAGTGAGAGGACAGGCAATCAGCCCCAGCATTTT
CASSERTGNQPQHF
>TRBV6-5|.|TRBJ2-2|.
TGTGCCAGCAGGACAGACACCGGGGAGCTGTTTTTT
CASRTDTGELFF
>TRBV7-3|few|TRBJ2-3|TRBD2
TGTGCCAGCAGCTTCGGGACTAGCGGGAGCACAGATACGCAGTATTTT
CASSFGTSGSTDTQYF
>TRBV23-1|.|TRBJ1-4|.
TGCGCCAGCAGTCCGACGGAGGTACCAACTAATGAAAAACTGTTTTTT
CASSPTEVPTNEKLFF
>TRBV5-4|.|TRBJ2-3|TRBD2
TGTGCCAGCAGCGCAACTAGCGGCCTCACAGATACGCAGTATTTT
CASSATSGLTDTQYF
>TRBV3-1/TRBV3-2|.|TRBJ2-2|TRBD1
TGTGCCAGCAGCCGGGGACAGGGTGAAGTCCCCGGGGAGCTGTTTTTT
CASSRGQGEVPGELFF
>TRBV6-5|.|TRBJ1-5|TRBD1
TGTGCCAGCAGTCGGGACAGGGGTTTCAATCAGCCCCAGCATTTT
CASSRDRGFNQPQHF
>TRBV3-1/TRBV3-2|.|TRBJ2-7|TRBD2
TGTGCCAGCAGCCAGGATTTTAGCGGGAGCTACGAGCAGTACTTC
CASSQDFSGSYEQYF
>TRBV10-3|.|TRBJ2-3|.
TGTGCCATCAGTGACGGGGCAGGGGGCACAGATACGCAGTATTTT
CAISDGAGGTDTQYF
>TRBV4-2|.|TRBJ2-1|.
TGTGCCAGCAGCCAAGACGGGAGCGGGTCGCAGTTCTTC
CASSQDGSGSQFF
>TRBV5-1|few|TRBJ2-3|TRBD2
TGCGCCAGCAGAGGAACTAGCGGGAGGGCCGTAAGTGCAGATACGCAGTATTTT
CASRGTSGRAVSADTQYF
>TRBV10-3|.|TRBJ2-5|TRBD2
TGTGCCATCGCTGGGACTAATGAAGAGACCCAGTACTTC
CAIAGTNEETQYF
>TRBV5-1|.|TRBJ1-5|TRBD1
TGCGCCAGCAGCCCCGGACAGGGAACCGATCAGCCCCAGCATTTT
CASSPGQGTDQPQHF
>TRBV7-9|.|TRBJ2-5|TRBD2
TGTGCCAGCAGCTGGTGGAGTAGCGGGACTAGATACCAAGAGACCCAGTACTTC
CASSWWSSGTRYQETQYF
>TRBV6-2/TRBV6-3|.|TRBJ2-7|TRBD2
TGTGCCAGCAGTTACATATCGGCTAGCGGGAGGAACGAGCAGTACTTC
CASSYISASGRNEQYF
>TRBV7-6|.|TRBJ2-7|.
TGTGCCAGCAGCCGCCAAGCGGGTCCGTACGAGCAGTACTTC
CASSRQAGPYEQYF
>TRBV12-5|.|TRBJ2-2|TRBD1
TGTGCTAGTGGCCCCGGACAGGGGGCAGACACCGGGGAGCTGTTTTTT
CASGPGQGADTGELFF
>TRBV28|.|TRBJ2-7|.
TGTGCCAGCAGTTTAGTAGGTGGGAGCTACGAGCAGTACTTC
CASSLVGGSYEQYF
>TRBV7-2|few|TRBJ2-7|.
TGTGCCAGCAGCGTAGAACGGATAGCGGCCGGGTCGGAGCAGTACTTC
CASSVERIAAGSEQYF